The 26 T cell receptor beta chains listed next were all sequenced from one sample in a study of cytomegalovirus exposure and HLA in healthy donors. Use of 60 Vbeta and 13 Jbeta primers characterized the PCR. Assay: immunoSEQ multiplex PCR; the TCRdb copy retains only in-frame clones and omits some. Counted here are over 95,000 clones, about 79% occurring once; the ten biggest clones make up 2% to 2.5%. Material: PBMCs. The receptors derive from a human donor in good health.

In its sample, this clone was seen a few times. The V call is TRBV27, the J call TRBJ2-7, with D tentatively TRBD1 (5 bases). Germline CDR1 is MNHEY and CDR2 is SMNVEV (reference sequence). CDR3 size: 14 residues. V lost 6 bases and J lost 2, with 14 bases in between. CDR3 in DNA: TGTGCCAGCAGCCCCTTCCAGGGAACCTACGAGCAGTACTTC. Translated: CASSPFQGTYEQYF.

The chain joins TRBV30 to TRBJ1-2, with TRBD1 matching over 8 bases. CDR1 and CDR2 from the germline V gene are GTSNPN and SVGIG (reference sequence). V shed 2 bases, J shed 8 bases, and the junction held 10 bases outside the gene matches. CDR3 length: 14 amino acids. The CDR3 DNA reads TGTGCCTGGAGTCCCCCAGGGGGCGGATGGGGCTACACCTTC. This gives the protein CAWSPPGGGWGYTF.

CDR3 amino acids: CASSFTGSEAFF. Written as DNA, the CDR3 is TGTGCCAGCAGTTTTACGGGTTCTGAAGCTTTCTTT. The chain joins TRBV27 to TRBJ1-1; D call uncertain. The CDR3 sequence is 12 residues long. V was clipped by 3 bases and J by 6 bases, with 8 bases between them. The germline V gene encodes CDR1 MNHEY and CDR2 SMNVEV (reference sequence).

The chain couples TRBV6-5 to TRBJ2-3, with unresolved D. The CDR3 is 13 residues long. Trimming stripped 7 bases from V and 1 base from J, with 9 bases between. Germline CDR1 reads MNHEY; CDR2 reads SVGAGI. The CDR3 reads CASTSPGTDTQYF. The CDR3 DNA follows: TGTGCCAGCACCTCCCCTGGCACAGATACGCAGTATTTT.

This clone was counted only a few times. The chain is built from TRBV7-9 and TRBJ1-6; D is ambiguous. This CDR3 is built from 15 residues. Trimming removed 1 base from V and 5 bases from J, with 9 bases in between. Germline values: CDR1 SEHNR, CDR2 FQNEAQ (reference sequence). In DNA form, the CDR3 reads TGTGCCAGCAGCTTAGTGGCAACCAATAATTCACCCCTCCACTTT. This sequence encodes CASSLVATNNSPLHF. The full variable domain, with the rest looked up from reference TRBV7-9 and TRBJ1-6, is DTGVSQNPRHKITKRGQNVTFRCDPISEHNRLYWYRQTLGQGPEFLTYFQNEAQLEKSRLLSDRFSAERPKGSFSTLEIQRTEQGDSAMYLCASSLVATNNSPLHFGNGTRLTVT.

This chain's CDR3 is CASSLAPTGGTDTQYF. DNA of the CDR3: TGCGCCAGCAGCTTGGCCCCCACCGGTGGCACAGATACGCAGTATTTT. This rearrangement joins TRBV5-1 to TRBJ2-3; D is undetermined. Germline CDR1 and CDR2: SGHRS and YFSETQ. This CDR3 spans 16 amino acids. Deletions cut 0 bases from V and 1 base from J, with 12 bases between.

The V call is TRBV27, the J call TRBJ1-1, with 7 bases aligning to TRBD1. The CDR3 loop spans 14 amino acids. J was trimmed by 5 bases and V by 5 bases; bases with no gene match: 8. Germline values: CDR1 MNHEY, CDR2 SMNVEV (reference sequence). In nucleotides, the CDR3 is TGTGCCAGCAGTCCTCGACCCAGGGGGACTGAAGCTTTCTTT. As protein: CASSPRPRGTEAFF.

This clone was counted only a few times. The rearrangement uses TRBV4-2 and TRBJ1-1, with 7 nucleotides matching TRBD1. The CDR3 contains 15 residues. Germline trimming cut 0 bases from V and 4 bases from J; bases unmatched to any gene: 5. Germline CDR1 reads LGHNA; CDR2 reads YNFKEQ. The DNA of the CDR3 is TGTGCCAGCAGCCAAGAAAGGGGGCGGATCACTGAAGCTTTCTTT. This translates into CASSQERGRITEAFF.

The chain carries TRBV14 and TRBJ1-5; D gene uncertain. The V end was cut by 0 bases, the J end by 5 bases, with 8 bases between. Germline lookup yields CDR1 SGHDN and CDR2 FVKESK. The CDR3 sequence is 14 residues long. DNA for the CDR3: TGTGCCAGCAGCCAAGAGAGGGTGTATCAGCCCCAGCATTTT. It yields the protein CASSQERVYQPQHF.

V is TRBV5-1 and J is TRBJ1-4; 12 bases match TRBD1. This CDR3 spans 14 amino acids. Germline V gene lookup returns CDR1 SGHRS and CDR2 YFSETQ. The J segment lost 10 bases and the V segment lost 3 bases, leaving 4 bases of the junction unmatched. CDR3 DNA sequence: TGCGCCAGCAGCTCCGGGACAGGGGGCCGAAAACTGTTTTTT. Protein product: CASSSGTGGRKLFF.

This clone was detected once. V usage is TRBV25-1 and J usage is TRBJ2-1; no clear D. With 3 bases removed from V and 8 bases from J, the gap between germline ends came to 8 bases. CDR1 is MGHDK and CDR2 is SYGVNS in the germline V gene. CDR3 length: 12 residues. CDR3 coding DNA: TGTGCCAGCAGTGAGTTTGGGCATGAGCAGTTCTTC. As protein: CASSEFGHEQFF.

The chain carries TRBV6-5 and TRBJ2-2; tentative D call: TRBD1 (5 bases). Germline V lookup: CDR1 MNHEY, CDR2 SVGAGI. The CDR3 covers 14 residues. Deletions cut 4 bases from V and 2 bases from J, with 8 bases between. CDR3 nucleotides: TGTGCCAGCAGTTCGACAGTTAACACCGGGGAGCTGTTTTTT. Protein product: CASSSTVNTGELFF.

The chain uses TRBV7-6 and TRBJ2-1, with D maybe TRBD2 (6 bases). Germline V lookup: CDR1 SGHVS, CDR2 FNYEAQ. The ends were cut back, 5 bases at V and 7 bases at J, with 15 bases in the middle. CDR3 length equals 14 residues. Here the CDR3 DNA reads TGTGCCAGCAGCCCCGTTCCCGCGGGGAATGAGCAGTTCTTC. Translated, it gives CASSPVPAGNEQFF.

In this sample, this clone turned up once. V usage is TRBV11-2 and J usage is TRBJ2-1, with 9 bases that match TRBD2. Germline assignment: CDR1 SGHAT and CDR2 FQNNGV. This CDR3 is built from 17 residues. J lost 7 bases, V lost 1 base, and 11 bases had no gene match. The CDR3 spells CASSLALAGSRWNEQFF. CDR3 sequence (DNA): TGTGCCAGCAGCTTAGCTCTAGCGGGATCCAGATGGAATGAGCAGTTCTTC. Supplemented by reference TRBV11-2 and TRBJ2-1, the full variable domain reads EAGVAQSPRYKIIEKRQSVAFWCNPISGHATLYWYQQILGQGPKLLIQFQNNGVVDDSQLPKDRFSAERLKGVDSTLKIQPAKLEDSAVYLCASSLALAGSRWNEQFFGPGTRLTVL.

This clone was recorded once. The CDR3, as DNA: TGTGCCATCAGTGAGGGGCTAGCGGGAGGTCGAAATGAGCAGTTCTTC. The encoded protein is CAISEGLAGGRNEQFF. The chain employs TRBV10-3 and TRBJ2-1; 11 nucleotides agree with TRBD2. Germline CDR1 ENHRY, CDR2 SYGVKD. The CDR3 has 16 amino acids. Trimming took 2 bases from V and 7 from J; bases not matched to a gene: 7.

This chain uses TRBV15 with TRBJ2-7; 9 nucleotides agree with TRBD2. This CDR3 spans 18 amino acids. Germline CDR1 is LNHNV and CDR2 is YYDKDF (reference sequence). Trimming took 2 bases from V and 3 from J; bases not matched to a gene: 14. CDR3 nucleotide sequence: TGTGCCACCAGCAGATACCCGCCCGGGGCGGGAGGGTTCTACGAGCAGTACTTC. Translating it yields CATSRYPPGAGGFYEQYF.

The gene calls are TRBV6-1 and TRBJ1-1; TRBD1 matches 10 bases. V was pared by 4 bases and J by 10 bases, with 12 bases of the junction left unmatched. The CDR3 runs to 15 residues. Germline loops: CDR1 MNHNS, CDR2 SASEGT. The CDR3 coding sequence is TGTGCCAGCAGTGTAAACACCGGGACAGGGGTCGGAGCTTTCTTT. Translating it yields CASSVNTGTGVGAFF.

The chain recombines TRBV4-1 with TRBJ2-7; 8 bases match TRBD1. The CDR3 length is 16 residues. The V gene's germline CDR1 is MGHRA and CDR2 YSYEKL. V shed 3 bases and J 1 base; nucleotides not matched to a gene: 8. DNA of the CDR3: TGCGCCAGCAGCCAGGAAGGGGACAGGATGTCCTACGAGCAGTACTTC. As protein: CASSQEGDRMSYEQYF.

The chain joins TRBV6-6 to TRBJ1-6; D gene ambiguous. The CDR3 is 15 residues long. Trimming shortened V by 5 bases and J by 4 bases, and 12 bases separated the two germline ends. Germline CDR1 reads MNHNY; CDR2 reads SVGAGI (reference sequence). The CDR3 DNA follows: TGTGCCAGCAGTCCCCCTTCCGTGTATAATTCACCCCTCCACTTT. This sequence encodes CASSPPSVYNSPLHF.

The chain uses TRBV27 and TRBJ2-3, with 12 bases that match TRBD1. CDR1 and CDR2 from the germline V gene are MNHEY and SMNVEV (reference sequence). The CDR3 totals 16 residues. V lost 5 bases to trimming and J lost 5 bases; unmatched junction nucleotides: 8. The CDR3 sequence: CASSPRDRGPRDTQYF. CDR3 DNA: TGTGCCAGCAGTCCCCGGGACAGGGGGCCAAGAGATACGCAGTATTTT.

The count of this clone is one. The V and J genes are TRBV7-9 and TRBJ2-3, with a tentative D call TRBD2 (6 bases). CDR3 length: 16 residues. V was shortened by 4 bases and J by 5 bases, with 19 bases between the two germline ends. Germline V gene lookup returns CDR1 SEHNR and CDR2 FQNEAQ (reference sequence). CDR3 sequence: CASSSTGRERGDTQYF. In nucleotides, the CDR3 is TGTGCCAGCAGCTCCACAGGACGGGAGAGGGGAGATACGCAGTATTTT.

The chain links TRBV9 to TRBJ1-3, with a weak D call TRBD1 (5 bases). V was trimmed by 0 bases and J by 4 bases, leaving 8 bases between them. CDR1 and CDR2 (germline): SGDLS, YYNGEE. The CDR3 spans 14 residues. The CDR3 nucleotides read TGTGCCAGCAGCGTAGAGGGGAACGGAAACACCATATATTTT. Translated, it gives CASSVEGNGNTIYF.

This clone was detected only once. The chain employs TRBV27 and TRBJ1-2; 7 nucleotides align to TRBD1. Germline CDR1 and CDR2: MNHEY and SMNVEV (reference sequence). CDR3 length equals 13 residues. V lost 6 bases, J lost 8 bases, and 9 bases stayed unmatched. Written as DNA, the CDR3 is TGTGCCAGCAGCACGCGGACAGGTGGAGGCTACACCTTC. It specifies CASSTRTGGGYTF.

This chain joins TRBV7-3 and TRBJ2-3; D is perhaps TRBD1 (6 bases). V lost 1 base and J 5 bases, leaving 13 bases between the germline ends. CDR1 is SGHTA, CDR2 FQGTGA, per germline. CDR3 size: 15 residues. Here the CDR3 reads CASSLNFAGVDTQYF. CDR3 coding DNA: TGTGCCAGCAGCTTAAATTTCGCAGGGGTAGATACGCAGTATTTT.

This sequence joins TRBV13 and TRBJ1-4; D gene ambiguous. This CDR3 is 16 amino acids long. V lost 1 base, J lost 0 bases, and 9 bases lay in between. The germline gives CDR1 PRHDT, CDR2 FYEKMQ (reference sequence). CDR3 in DNA: TGTGCCAGCAGCTTAGATAGGGAGGCAACTAATGAAAAACTGTTTTTT. Amino acid sequence: CASSLDREATNEKLFF.

The chain is built from TRBV2 and TRBJ2-1, with TRBD2 identical over 11 bases. J gave up 6 bases and V 5 bases, and 3 bases lay outside the gene matches. Germline CDR1 is SNHLY and CDR2 is FYNNEI. The CDR3 length is 14 residues. CDR3 sequence (DNA): TGTGCCAGCAGTTCCGGGACTAGCGGCAATGAGCAGTTCTTC. This codes for CASSSGTSGNEQFF.